The table lists the clone carrying this TCR beta chain with a few counts. Its antigen is not known. These data come from a study of T cells after yellow fever vaccination. Study overall: Fractions low in cell number were prepared with SMART-Seq v4 Ultra Low Input. Study-level results: Subsequent to the booster, the majority of primary-vaccination clones reappeared (around 97% CD4, more than 70% CD8). When the response was secondary, it was weaker but reached its peak faster, day 5 versus 15.

A universal primer site and UMIs were added as TCR cDNA was made by 5'RACE template switching. One entry per CDR3 protein results from TCRdb running MiXCR on the 5' RACE reads. The sample consists of approximately 300,000 distinct CDR3 sequences, roughly 6.8% of them appearing once. Germline values: CDR1 LGHDT, CDR2 YNNKEL (reference sequence). Trimming cost V 1 base and J 13 bases; bases outside gene matches: 9. This CDR3 has 14 amino acids. The TCR was taken from a man in his late teens or twenties who received the YFV17D yellow fever vaccine. The rearrangement joins TRBV3-1 to TRBJ2-1; 8 nucleotides match TRBD1. Sequenced material: PBMCs, taken about 49 days after the first yellow fever vaccination. The CDR3 reads CASSQGVPGGDQFF. The CDR3 DNA follows: TGTGCCAGCAGCCAAGGAGTCCCAGGGGGCGATCAGTTCTTC.